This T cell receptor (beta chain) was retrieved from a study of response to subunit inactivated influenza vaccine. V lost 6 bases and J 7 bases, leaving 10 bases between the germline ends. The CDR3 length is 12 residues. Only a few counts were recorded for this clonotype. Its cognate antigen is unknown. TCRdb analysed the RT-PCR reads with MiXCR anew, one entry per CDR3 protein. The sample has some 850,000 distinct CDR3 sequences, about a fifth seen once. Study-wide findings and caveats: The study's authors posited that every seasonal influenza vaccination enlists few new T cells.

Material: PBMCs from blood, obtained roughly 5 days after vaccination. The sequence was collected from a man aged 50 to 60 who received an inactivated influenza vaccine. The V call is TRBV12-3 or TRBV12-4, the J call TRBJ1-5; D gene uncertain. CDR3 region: CASRGSGQPQHF. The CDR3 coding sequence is TGTGCCAGCAGAGGCTCGGGGCAGCCCCAGCATTTT.